This TCR beta chain was captured by sequencing in a study of cytomegalovirus exposure and HLA in healthy donors. Overall study: Earlier, some 180 million T cells were analyzed, and about 120 million unique TCR beta sequences were found among them. Findings and caveats of the study: Available immune exposure information covered CMV serostatus only.

Note on this clone: No antigen is known for it.

The CDR3 contains 20 residues. Germline V CDR1 and CDR2: SGHAT, FQNNGV. V shed 0 bases and J 2 bases; nucleotides not matched to a gene: 15. The PCR had 60 Vbeta and 13 Jbeta primers. Profiling relied on immunoSEQ multiplex PCR, and the TCRdb table lists in-frame clones only, not all of them. The sample shows roughly 180,000 clones, 76% of them seen only once. The TCR originated in a woman younger than 45 in good health and CMV-seropositive. The sample was PBMCs. This rearrangement joins TRBV11-2 to TRBJ2-7; 11 bases map to TRBD2. In nucleotides, the CDR3 is TGTGCCAGCAGCTTAGAGGGGATAGTAGCGGGGGGGATTATTCCCTACGAGCAGTACTTC. This sequence encodes CASSLEGIVAGGIIPYEQYF.